These 10 T cell receptor beta chains share one sample of origin, sequenced in a study of blood T cells in healthy people across ages. A J-beta primer mix and a sample-barcoded 5' primer were used in a second PCR of roughly 7 to 12 cycles. TCRdb re-analysed the 5' RACE reads in MiXCR, keeping a single row per CDR3 protein. In the table there are fewer than 1,000,000 distinct CDR3 sequences, more than 35% of which are singletons. Sample: blood. The source of these receptors is an elderly man in good health.

This clonotype was detected only a few times. The chain couples TRBV5-1 to TRBJ1-2; D is ambiguous. Trimming pared 4 bases from V and 4 bases from J, leaving 11 bases between. This CDR3 has 13 residues. Germline CDR1 reads SGHRS; CDR2 reads YFSETQ. In DNA, the CDR3 is TGCGCCAGCAGCCTTCAGGATCCCTATGGCTACACCTTC. This encodes CASSLQDPYGYTF.

There are many counts of this clonotype. This chain joins TRBV12-3 or TRBV12-4 and TRBJ2-7; 7 bases fit TRBD2. V shed 6 bases and J 0 bases; nucleotides not matched to a gene: 8. This CDR3 comprises 15 residues. Written as DNA, the CDR3 is TGTGCCAGCAGCCTAGCGGAAAGGATCTCCTACGAGCAGTACTTC. It is translated as CASSLAERISYEQYF.

This chain uses TRBV24-1 with TRBJ1-5; 9 nucleotides line up with TRBD1. Germline lookup yields CDR1 KGHDR and CDR2 SFDVKD. The CDR3 is 15 amino acids. Trimming cost V 3 bases and J 7 bases; bases outside gene matches: 6. The DNA for the CDR3 is TGTGCCACCAGTGATGCGGGACAGGGTGAGCAGCCCCAGCATTTT. It yields the protein CATSDAGQGEQPQHF.

This clonotype has more than one count but fewer than ten. V usage is TRBV20-1 and J usage is TRBJ2-1, with a weak D call TRBD2 (5 bases). This CDR3 spans 12 amino acids. V was shortened by 6 bases and J by 9 bases, with 15 bases between the two germline ends. The V gene's germline CDR1 is DFQATT and CDR2 SNEGSKA (reference sequence). CDR3 sequence (DNA): TGCAGTGCCCGGAGGAGTCTTTCTGAGCAGTTCTTC. As protein: CSARRSLSEQFF.

The rearrangement links TRBV6-1 to TRBJ2-7; TRBD2 agrees at 10 bases. The V segment lost 3 bases and the J segment 5 bases; nucleotides outside the gene matches: 7. This CDR3 contains 15 residues. Germline V CDR1 and CDR2: MNHNS, SASEGT. The DNA of the CDR3 is TGTGCCAGCAGTGACAGCGGGAGGGTCGCGGACGAGCAGTACTTC. It is translated as CASSDSGRVADEQYF.

This chain connects TRBV20-1 to TRBJ1-1; D ambiguous. There are 13 residues in the CDR3. Per germline, CDR1 DFQATT and CDR2 SNEGSKA (reference sequence). V lost 3 bases to trimming and J lost 4 bases, with 12 bases between them. CDR3 DNA sequence: TGCAGTGCTAGGGACGGCAGACCCACTGAAGCTTTCTTT. Protein product: CSARDGRPTEAFF.

This clonotype occurred a few times. The rearrangement joins TRBV24-1 to TRBJ2-1; tentatively, D is TRBD1 (6 bases). V was cut by 3 bases and J by 4 bases, with 12 bases left in between. Per the germline V gene, CDR1 is KGHDR and CDR2 is SFDVKD. The CDR3 runs to 15 residues. CDR3 sequence reads: CATSDPHREYNEQFF. In DNA, the CDR3 is TGTGCCACCAGTGATCCCCACAGGGAATACAATGAGCAGTTCTTC.

The chain employs TRBV2 and TRBJ2-1; 14 bases map to TRBD2. The CDR3 is made up of 17 amino acids. The V segment lost 5 bases and the J segment 8 bases; nucleotides outside the gene matches: 11. The germline gives CDR1 SNHLY, CDR2 FYNNEI. The CDR3 protein is CASSSTGTSGSDYEQFF. The CDR3 DNA reads as TGTGCCAGCAGTTCCACCGGGACTAGCGGGAGTGACTATGAGCAGTTCTTC.

The chain couples TRBV7-2 to TRBJ2-7, with 8 nucleotides matching TRBD1. V gave up 1 base and J gave up 0 bases; unmatched junction bases: 5. Germline assignment: CDR1 SGHTA and CDR2 FQGNSA. The CDR3 totals 16 residues. Written as DNA, the CDR3 is TGTGCCAGCAGCTTAGTTGCAGGGGGCCCCTCCTACGAGCAGTACTTC. It specifies CASSLVAGGPSYEQYF. Based on the CDR3 plus reference TRBV7-2 and TRBJ2-7, the full variable domain is GAGVSQSPSNKVTEKGKDVELRCDPISGHTALYWYRQSLGQGLEFLIYFQGNSAPDKSGLPSDRFSAERTGGSVSTLTIQRTQQEDSAVYLCASSLVAGGPSYEQYFGPGTRLTVT.

V gene TRBV29-1 combines with J gene TRBJ2-7, with D tentatively TRBD2 (6 bases). Trimming took off 3 bases at V and 10 bases at J, with 13 bases between the two ends. This CDR3 is 11 amino acids long. Germline assignment: CDR1 SQVTM and CDR2 ANQGSEA. The CDR3 here is CSVERGKDQYF. The DNA of the CDR3 is TGCAGCGTTGAGCGCGGGAAGGACCAGTACTTC.